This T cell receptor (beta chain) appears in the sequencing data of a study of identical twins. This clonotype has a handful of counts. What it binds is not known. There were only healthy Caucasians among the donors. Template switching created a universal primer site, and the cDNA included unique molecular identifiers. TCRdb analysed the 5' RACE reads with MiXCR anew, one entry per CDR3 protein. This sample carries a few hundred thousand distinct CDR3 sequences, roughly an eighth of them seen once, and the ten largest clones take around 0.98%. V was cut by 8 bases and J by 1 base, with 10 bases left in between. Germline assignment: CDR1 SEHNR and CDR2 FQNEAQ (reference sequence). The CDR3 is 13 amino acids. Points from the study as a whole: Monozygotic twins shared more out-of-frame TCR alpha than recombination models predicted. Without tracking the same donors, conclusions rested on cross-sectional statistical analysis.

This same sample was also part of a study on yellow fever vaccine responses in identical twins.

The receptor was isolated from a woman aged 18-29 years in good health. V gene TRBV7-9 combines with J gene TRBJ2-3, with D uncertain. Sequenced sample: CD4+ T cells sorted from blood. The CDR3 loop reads CASVSAGTDTQYF. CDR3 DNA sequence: TGTGCCAGCGTCTCTGCGGGCACAGATACGCAGTATTTT.